The table lists the clone carrying this T cell receptor beta chain with a few counts. The antigen is undetermined. The junction does not match germline at one end; this may be a read error. These data come from a study of regulatory T cells in long-lasting Graves disease. Germline V gene sequence: CDR1 SGHVS, CDR2 FNYEAQ. The CDR3 spans 14 residues. Building the TCR beta libraries relied on iRepertoire HTBI primers, and CDR3 regions underwent Arm-PCR. A single record per CDR3 protein comes from TCRdb applying MiXCR to the multiplex PCR reads. Here the sample spans about 220,000 distinct CDR3 sequences, approximately 16% being singletons. As to time point: newly diagnosed GD, antithyroid drugs for less than 3 months. Generation of the TCR library employed RNA extracted from PBMCs. Whole-study findings and limits: Whereas 900 to 1,000 public clonotypes were shared by new patients, persistent patients shared more, at around 2,700. There were preferences for TRBV28, TRBJ1-2 and TRBJ2-5 in persistent disease.

The rearrangement joins TRBV7-6 to TRBJ1-6; no firm D call. Sequencing was performed on peripheral blood mononuclear cells (PBMCs), taken at new diagnosis, from a patient treated with antithyroid drugs. The receptor was derived from a female donor with Graves disease. CDR3 loop: CAGSLAGYNSPLHF. Here the CDR3 DNA reads TGTGCCGGCAGCTTAGCAGGCTATAATTCACCCCTCCACTTT.